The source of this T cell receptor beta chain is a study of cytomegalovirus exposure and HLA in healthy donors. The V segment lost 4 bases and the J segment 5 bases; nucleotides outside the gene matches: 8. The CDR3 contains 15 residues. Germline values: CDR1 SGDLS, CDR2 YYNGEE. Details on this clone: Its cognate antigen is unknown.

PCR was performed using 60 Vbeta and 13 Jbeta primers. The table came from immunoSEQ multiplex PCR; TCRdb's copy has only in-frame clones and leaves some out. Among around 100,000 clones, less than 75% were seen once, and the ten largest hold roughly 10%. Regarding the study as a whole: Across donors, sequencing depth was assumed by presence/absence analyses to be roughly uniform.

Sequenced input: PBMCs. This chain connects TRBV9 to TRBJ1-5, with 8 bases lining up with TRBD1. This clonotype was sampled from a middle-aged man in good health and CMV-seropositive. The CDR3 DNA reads TGTGCCAGCAGCCCCGGGGGACAGGACTATCAGCCCCAGCATTTT. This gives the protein CASSPGGQDYQPQHF.